The present entry profiles one TCR beta chain with its context. What this receptor recognizes is not known. No base qualities exist here, and no much larger clone lies one base off it. The time point label, as the study defines it: pre-transplant. Unstimulated PBMCs, after thawing, were stained for CD3, CD4 and CD8 and then FACS-sorted into CD3+CD4+ and CD3+CD8+ populations. All 8 studied subjects were randomized to withdrawal of immunosuppression. The Qiagen DNeasy Blood and Tissue Kit was used for isolation of genomic DNA. Reading the germline V gene gives CDR1 SGHTS and CDR2 YDEGEE. V drops 0 bases and J drops 1 base, leaving 6 bases in between. The CDR3 covers 14 residues, taking in both the cysteine and the phenylalanine. Only CDR3 DNA is held: 42 bases, read in frame from base 1. Using immunoSEQ, frozen genomic DNA was subjected to high-throughput TCRbeta CDR3 sequencing, a process that included PCR amplification, mapping, bias correction and internal controls. The authors processed their data as follows. Productive rearrangements were retained, and unique TCRbeta sequences were defined by the CDR3 nucleotide sequence together with the V and J gene. Donor-reactive sequences required at least 5-fold expansion in CFSE-low cells versus unstimulated pre-transplant cells and at least 0.01% frequency. Per-subject minimum frequency thresholds, based on the lowest-template unstimulated sample, ensured at least 90% detection power. Jensen-Shannon divergence between the top 1000 TCRbeta sequences post-transplant and pre-transplant was used to measure repertoire turnover. Two-sided Fisher's exact tests were used to test for changes in how often donor-reactive sequences were detected. Imported from immuneACCESS, the table was reduced by TCRdb to in-frame sequences with V and J called. These copies leave out some clones; in studies compared against another copy, an unresolved V gene accounts for under half, and the cause of the remainder is not known. V and J calls and clone size are as listed in that table; D and trimming were resolved from the DNA. Counted in this sample were 95,000 to 110,000 clones; approximately 78% of them appeared once. Around 0.94% of the sample is taken by the ten largest.

The data were obtained in a study of T cell clones after liver transplantation (dated by TCRdb to about 2019). Broadly, across the study: Samples were obtained from ITN030ST, a randomized trial in which withdrawal of immunosuppression was attempted within 2 years of liver transplantation. Donor-reactive T cell clones were identified by TCRbeta sequencing after a pre-transplant mixed lymphocyte reaction and then tracked in post-transplant blood. As an antigen-independent comparator for donor-reactive sequences, third party-reactive TCRbeta sequences were also identified from pre-transplant MLRs. Three of the eight recipients were HCV-positive; the others were transplanted for non-autoimmune, non-viral indications. Subjects received no induction therapy and standard immunosuppression until randomization at 12-24 months post-transplant. Tolerance was defined as complete immunosuppression withdrawal for at least one year with no rise in liver enzymes beyond twice the upper limit of normal. Blood samples were collected pre-transplant, pre-randomization before withdrawal, and post-randomization after either complete withdrawal or failed withdrawal. The study cohort included 8 liver transplant recipients, of whom 3 were classified as tolerant and 5 as non-tolerant. On the study overall, not on this receptor specifically: Because allograft tissue specimens were not available, migration of donor-reactive T cells into the graft, rather than deletion, may have occurred. The conclusions were considered preliminary, being limited by small, heterogeneous patient numbers and non-standardized post-transplant time points. The decline in donor-reactive sequences exceeded the decline in third party-reactive sequences, suggesting partial antigen-specific deletion that was unrelated to withdrawal success. In most of the 8 subjects, regardless of tolerance or HCV status, circulating donor-reactive CD4 TCRbeta sequences dropped significantly post-transplant. Low numbers of available donor cells limited the measurable donor-reactive repertoire in a couple of subjects. When repertoire turnover was taken into account, detection of donor-reactive sequences was significantly reduced in 7 of 8 subjects for CD4 and in 8 of 8 subjects for CD8.

This specimen was CD4+ T cells from blood, taken before liver transplant. The rearranged segments are TRBV5-8 and TRBJ2-3; the D gene is perhaps TRBD1, on 6 matching bases. This sequence was found in a human donor who received a liver transplant. The DNA reads TGTGCCAGCAGCTTGGACAGGGGCACAGATACGCAGTATTTT. This is translated as CASSLDRGTDTQYF.